This T cell receptor (beta chain) originates from a study of blood T cells in healthy people across ages. It was with a sample-barcoded 5' primer and a J-beta primer mix that a second PCR of roughly 6 to 12 cycles was run. TCRdb used MiXCR to reprocess the 5' RACE reads, holding one entry per CDR3 protein. The top ten clones hold roughly 2% of a sample with about 1.8 million distinct CDR3 sequences, around half of them seen once. The CDR3 has 13 residues. The germline gives CDR1 MNHEY, CDR2 SVGEGT. V lost 6 bases and J lost 3, with 11 bases in between. Source material: blood. The TCR comes from a woman aged 40 to 50 in good health. V usage is TRBV6-2 or TRBV6-3 and J usage is TRBJ1-1; D uncertain. The CDR3 is CASRSGLYTEAFF. The CDR3 nucleotides are TGTGCCAGCAGGTCGGGCCTATACACTGAAGCTTTCTTT.